These 15 T cell receptor beta chains share one sample of origin, sequenced in a study of CD8+ T cells in alopecia areata. It was cDNA, reverse transcribed from extracted RNA, that served as the sequencing template. TCRdb keeps only in-frame clones here, not all; method: immunoSEQ multiplex PCR. This repertoire lists around 100,000 clones without singletons; around 20% sits in the top ten. The sequenced sample consisted of lesional skin. These receptors all stem from a C3H/HeJ mouse with alopecia areata. This strain has MHC haplotype H2-k.

This clone showed up just a few times. At residue 15, the translated DNA and the protein in TCRdb do not agree; the protein given here is derived from the DNA. The germline and genes are mouse ones. The read ends 3 residues before the CDR3 terminus; that terminus is restored from the germline J gene. The V gene is TRBV1, the J gene TRBJ1-6, with 11 bases aligning to TRBD1. Being an ORF, TRBJ1-6 has a function that is uncertain. Germline values: CDR1 NSQYPW, CDR2 LRSPGD (reference sequence). This CDR3 region has 18 residues. The J segment lost 4 bases and the V segment lost 3 bases, leaving 8 bases of the junction unmatched. CDR3 sequence: CTCSASRDRGIYNSPLYF. The CDR3 DNA, read in part, is TGCACCTGCAGTGCGTCCCGGGACAGGGGGATTTATAATTCGCCC.

Note on this clone: Mouse germline and gene names are used. CDR3 DNA (partial): TGTGCCAGCAGCCCCCTCGGGACAGACTATGCT. It specifies CASSPLGTDYA. The full CDR3 protein reads CASSPLGTDYAEQFF. The chain combines TRBV19 with TRBJ2-1; TRBD1 matches 7 bases. The CDR3 end falls 4 residues outside the read, so it is completed with the germline J gene. The CDR3 totals 15 residues. Losses at the gene ends were 5 bases for V and 2 bases for J; bases not matched to a gene: 7. Per the germline V gene, CDR1 is FNHDT and CDR2 is SITEND (reference sequence).

Comment on this clone: The gene names given are mouse names. The read halts 4 residues ahead of the CDR3 end, with the missing end drawn from the germline J gene. The chain links TRBV1 to TRBJ2-3; D may be TRBD1 (6 bases). The V end was cut by 4 bases, the J end by 4 bases, with 15 bases between. Germline CDR1 is NSQYPW and CDR2 is LRSPGD (reference sequence). The CDR3 is made up of 15 amino acids. The CDR3 bases that were read are TGCACCTGCAGTGACAGGGTGGGTGTTACAGAA. Residues: CTCSDRVGVTE. In full, the CDR3 reads CTCSDRVGVTETLYF.

This clone was recorded a few times. The genes are named according to mouse. The missing CDR3 end, 4 residues past where the read stops, is filled in from the germline J gene. The gene calls are TRBV19 and TRBJ1-2; possibly TRBD1 for D (6 bases). This CDR3 has 13 amino acids. The V gene's germline CDR1 is FNHDT and CDR2 SITEND (reference sequence). V was cut by 4 bases and J by 3 bases, with 10 bases left in between. The part of the CDR3 DNA that was read is TGTGCCAGCAGTTCTTCAGGGGACTCC. Its translation is CASSSSGDS. The whole CDR3 protein reads CASSSSGDSDYTF.

This clone has ten or more counts. At residue 11, the translated DNA and the protein in TCRdb do not agree; the protein given here is derived from the DNA. These gene names are mouse names. The part of the CDR3 DNA that was read is TGTGCCAGCAGTGATGCGGACACTGGAAATACG. This translates into CASSDADTGNT. The CDR3 as a whole reads CASSDADTGNTLYF. The chain is built from TRBV13-3 and TRBJ1-3, with D possibly matching TRBD1 (5 bases). The read falls 3 residues short of the CDR3 end, and the missing part is taken from the germline J gene. CDR1 is NNHDY and CDR2 is SYVADS in the germline V gene. This CDR3 is built from 14 residues. V lost 0 bases and J lost 2, with 6 bases in between.

The sample holds a few counts of this clone. Gene names and germline refer to mouse. The read gets to within 4 residues of the CDR3 end, and the germline J gene fills in the rest. The chain carries TRBV19 and TRBJ2-5; 10 bases map to TRBD1. CDR1 FNHDT and CDR2 SITEND come from the germline V gene (reference sequence). The length of the CDR3 is 13 residues. The DNA read from the CDR3 is TGTGCCAGCAGGGGGACAGGGGAAGAC. Translated: CASRGTGED. The complete CDR3 sequence is CASRGTGEDTQYF.

As regards this clone: Any gene name here is a mouse gene name. The read gets to within 4 residues of the CDR3 end, and the germline J gene fills in the rest. The chain employs TRBV13-3 and TRBJ1-1; TRBD1 matches at 9 bases. J lost 1 base, V lost 3 bases, and 7 bases had no gene match. The CDR3 length is 16 residues. CDR1 is NNHDY, CDR2 SYVADS, per germline. The sequenced CDR3 bases are TGTGCCAGCAGTGCCCTGGGACAGGGAGGAAACACA. This translates into CASSALGQGGNT. The CDR3 in full is CASSALGQGGNTEVFF.

This clone showed up just a few times. These gene names are mouse names. Incomplete CDR3 DNA: TGTGCTAGCAGTAGCCAGGCTGCAAACACA. Its protein product is CASSSQAANT. The whole CDR3 sequence reads CASSSQAANTEVFF. The rearrangement links TRBV17 to TRBJ1-1; D not resolved. The CDR3 goes on 4 residues after the read ends, and that part is filled in from the germline J gene. Per the germline V gene, CDR1 is MNHDT and CDR2 is YYDKIL. This CDR3 contains 14 residues. V lost 3 bases, J lost 0 bases, and 8 bases lay in between.

This clone has a handful of counts. Gene names denote mouse genes. The CDR3 goes on 4 residues after the read ends, and that part is filled in from the germline J gene. The gene calls are TRBV13-3 and TRBJ1-1; 9 bases agree with TRBD1. The CDR3 loop spans 15 amino acids. Germline trimming cut 2 bases from V and 4 bases from J; bases unmatched to any gene: 6. Germline-derived CDR1 and CDR2 are NNHDY and SYVADS. This CDR3 is CASSELGTGTTEVFF. The covered CDR3 bases are TGTGCCAGCAGTGAGCTCGGGACAGGGACCACA.

This clone has more than one count but fewer than ten. Gene labels here are mouse ones. Partial CDR3 DNA: TGCACCTGCAGTGCAGATACAGAATTAAACTCC. It translates to CTCSADTELNS. The complete CDR3 protein is CTCSADTELNSDYTF. The chain joins TRBV1 to TRBJ1-2; no reliable D call. The CDR3 goes on 4 residues after the read ends, and that part is filled in from the germline J gene. This CDR3 is built from 15 residues. Germline V gene lookup returns CDR1 NSQYPW and CDR2 LRSPGD (reference sequence). V was trimmed by 0 bases and J by 1 base, leaving 9 bases between them.

In the case of this clone: The genes and germline here are from mouse. Sequencing ends 4 residues short of the CDR3 end; the germline J gene provides the rest. The J gene is TRBJ1-4, the V gene TRBV19; 10 bases fit TRBD1. Germline CDR1 is FNHDT and CDR2 is SITEND (reference sequence). The CDR3 is 15 amino acids. The covered CDR3 bases are TGTGCCAGCACCTCCGGGACAGGGGTCGCCGAA. Protein: CASTSGTGVAE. The complete CDR3 sequence is CASTSGTGVAERLFF.

This clone has at least ten counts. The genes are named according to mouse. The DNA ends 4 residues before the CDR3 does, and the rest of the CDR3 is filled in from the germline J gene. The chain joins TRBV13-3 to TRBJ1-4; a possible D gene is TRBD1 (5 bases). The CDR3 is made up of 14 amino acids. V gave up 5 bases and J gave up 2 bases, with 10 bases separating them. From germline, CDR1 is NNHDY and CDR2 SYVADS. The part of the CDR3 DNA that was read is TGTGCCAGCAGAAGGAGGGGATCCAACGAA. Amino acids: CASRRRGSNE. The whole CDR3 reads CASRRRGSNERLFF.

About this clone: Gene names follow the mouse nomenclature. The CDR3 end is not reached by the read, which stops 4 residues before it; the germline J gene fills it in. V gene TRBV19 combines with J gene TRBJ2-2; 9 nucleotides match TRBD2. The CDR3 is 15 amino acids. Unmatched junction bases numbered 3, after V lost 6 bases and J lost 0 bases. The germline V gene encodes CDR1 FNHDT and CDR2 SITEND (reference sequence). The CDR3 reads CASNTGGSNTGQLYF. The CDR3 DNA, read in part, is TGTGCCAGCAACACTGGGGGGTCAAACACCGGG.

This clone occurred a few times. Mouse gene names and germline throughout. The read ends 4 residues early relative to the CDR3; the germline J gene fills the gap. The chain has TRBV31 and TRBJ2-5, with 8 bases that match TRBD1. Germline V gene sequence: CDR1 GKSSPN, CDR2 SITVG. CDR3 length: 14 residues. CDR3 residues: CAWSRQGAVDTQYF. The covered CDR3 bases are TGTGCCTGGAGTCGTCAGGGGGCTGTGGAC.

Only a few counts were recorded for this clone. TCRdb's protein and the DNA translation differ at residue 12; the protein here comes from the DNA. Gene names and germline match the mouse. The CDR3 end falls 3 residues outside the read, so it is completed with the germline J gene. This chain joins TRBV13-2 and TRBJ1-6, with a weak D call TRBD1 (6 bases). TRBJ1-6 is an open reading frame, and its role is uncertain. Trimming cost V 0 bases and J 7 bases, with 11 bases left between them. Germline V gene lookup returns CDR1 NNHNN and CDR2 SYGAGS (reference sequence). The CDR3 contains 15 residues. The CDR3 here is CASGDGGRGNSPLYF. CDR3 bases read: TGTGCCAGCGGTGATGGGGGGCGAGGAAATTCGCCC.